What follows are 2 T cell receptor beta chains derived from one specimen sequenced in a study of regulatory T cells in long-lasting Graves disease. In building TCR beta libraries, iRepertoire HTBI primers were used together with Arm-PCR of CDR3 regions. TCRdb used MiXCR to reprocess the multiplex PCR reads, holding one entry per CDR3 protein. The sample holds some 330,000 distinct CDR3 sequences, roughly 25% seen once. The time point here: persistent/refractory GD, antithyroid drugs over 5 years with positive TRAb. Construction of the TCR library relied on RNA isolated from PBMCs. Sequencing was performed on peripheral blood mononuclear cells (PBMCs), taken when the disease was refractory, from a patient treated with antithyroid drugs. The source is a woman aged 40 to 55 with Graves disease.

The chain employs TRBV6-1 and TRBJ2-1; D might be TRBD1 (6 bases). V dropped 5 bases and J dropped 3 bases, with 11 bases sitting between them. CDR3 size: 14 residues. CDR1 is MNHNS, CDR2 SASEGT, per germline. The CDR3 region has the DNA TGTGCCAGCAGTACCATGGACAGCTACAATGAGCAGTTCTTC. This sequence encodes CASSTMDSYNEQFF.

This clonotype was recorded a few times. V is TRBV2 and J is TRBJ2-1; unclear D gene. Germline V gives CDR1 SNHLY, CDR2 FYNNEI. Trimming stripped 6 bases from V and 1 base from J, with 10 bases between. The CDR3 sequence is 14 residues long. The CDR3 bases are TGTGCCAGCAGAGGAAGTTGGTCCTACAATGAGCAGTTCTTC. Amino acids: CASRGSWSYNEQFF.